This TCR beta chain originates from a study of blood T cell repertoires in COVID-19. For the study at large: Sources were T cells, B-cell-depleted T cells, or PBMCs; the material itself was cDNA or gDNA.

Original analysis: Reference gene primer amplification yielded estimated nucleated cell counts. This table comes from immunoSEQ multiplex PCR, and its TCRdb copy is limited to in-frame clones, with some not included. V, J and clone size derive from that table, while D and trimming were established from the DNA sequence. This sample has some 390,000 clones; roughly nine tenths occur once, and the top ten carry roughly 1.1%. Participants came from roughly 23 US areas, aged about 18 to 95 years. In Cohort 3, a recovered donor had either two negative PCRs, clearance, or symptom resolution. From germline, CDR1 is SGDLS and CDR2 YYNGEE. V dropped 3 bases and J dropped 0 bases, with 10 bases sitting between them. CDR3 length: 15 amino acids.

This TCR was sampled from a man aged 25 to 40 who had recovered from COVID-19. V usage is TRBV9 and J usage is TRBJ1-3; no reliable D call. The specimen was PBMCs or T cells enriched from blood (not recorded which). The CDR3 region has the DNA TGTGCCAGCAGCGGATACGCGAGCTCTGGAAACACCATATATTTT. Its protein product is CASSGYASSGNTIYF.